The present TCR beta chain was sequenced within a study of blood T cell repertoires in COVID-19. Study context: The analysed material was cDNA or gDNA that came from T cells, B-cell-depleted T cells, or PBMCs.

This clone was detected a few times. Sequenced by immunoSEQ multiplex PCR; TCRdb stores in-frame clones only, minus some. The data show roughly 520,000 clones, around 89% seen once. The V end lost 6 bases, the J end lost 0 bases, and 12 bases lay between the germline ends. Germline CDR1 is KGHSH and CDR2 is LQKENI. This CDR3 is 15 amino acids long. Recovery among Cohort 3 donors was established by two negative PCRs, clearance, or symptom resolution. The source of this sequence is a woman aged 40-49 years who had recovered from COVID-19. Source material: PBMCs or T cells enriched from blood (not recorded which). This chain uses TRBV18 with TRBJ2-1; D unresolved. CDR3 amino acids: CASSRSVISYNEQFF. As DNA, the CDR3 is TGTGCCAGCTCCAGATCAGTAATCTCCTACAATGAGCAGTTCTTC.